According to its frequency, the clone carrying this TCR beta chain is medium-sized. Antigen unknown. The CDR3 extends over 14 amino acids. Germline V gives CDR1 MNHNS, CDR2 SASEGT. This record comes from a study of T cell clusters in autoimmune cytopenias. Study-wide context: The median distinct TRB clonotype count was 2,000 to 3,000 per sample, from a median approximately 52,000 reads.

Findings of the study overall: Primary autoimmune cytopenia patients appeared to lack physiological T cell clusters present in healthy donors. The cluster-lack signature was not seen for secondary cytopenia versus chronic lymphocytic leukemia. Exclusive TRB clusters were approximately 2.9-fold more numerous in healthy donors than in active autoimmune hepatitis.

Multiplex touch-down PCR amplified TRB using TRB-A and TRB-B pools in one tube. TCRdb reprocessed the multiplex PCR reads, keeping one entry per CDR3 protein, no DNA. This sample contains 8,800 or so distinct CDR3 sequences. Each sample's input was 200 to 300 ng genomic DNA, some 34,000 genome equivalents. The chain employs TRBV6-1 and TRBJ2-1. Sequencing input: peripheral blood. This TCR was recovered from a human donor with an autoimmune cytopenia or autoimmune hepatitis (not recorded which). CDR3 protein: CASSESGAYNEQFF.